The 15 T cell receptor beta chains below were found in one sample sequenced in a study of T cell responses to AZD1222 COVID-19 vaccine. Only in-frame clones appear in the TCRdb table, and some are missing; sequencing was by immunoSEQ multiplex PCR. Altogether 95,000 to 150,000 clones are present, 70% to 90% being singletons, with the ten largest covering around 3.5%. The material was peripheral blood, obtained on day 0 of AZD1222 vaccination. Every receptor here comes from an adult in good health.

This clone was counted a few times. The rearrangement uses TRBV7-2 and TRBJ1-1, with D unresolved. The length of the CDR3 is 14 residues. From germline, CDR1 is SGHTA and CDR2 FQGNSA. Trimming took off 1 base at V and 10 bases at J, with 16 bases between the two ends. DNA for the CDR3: TGTGCCAGCAGCTTAGAGGGAAGTAGGTCGAGAGCTTTCTTT. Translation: CASSLEGSRSRAFF.

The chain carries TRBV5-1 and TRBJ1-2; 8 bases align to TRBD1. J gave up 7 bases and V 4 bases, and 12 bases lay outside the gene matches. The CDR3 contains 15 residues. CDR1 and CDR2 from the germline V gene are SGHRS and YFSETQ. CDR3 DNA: TGCGCCAGCAGCCCCTTTCTCTCAGGGGGCAGTGGCTACACCTTC. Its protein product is CASSPFLSGGSGYTF.

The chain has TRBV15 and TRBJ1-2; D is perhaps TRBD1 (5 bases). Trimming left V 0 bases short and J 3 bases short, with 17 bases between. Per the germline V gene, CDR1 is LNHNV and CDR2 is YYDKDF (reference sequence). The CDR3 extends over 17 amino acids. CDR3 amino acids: CATSRDRGAKRYYGYTF. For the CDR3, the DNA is TGTGCCACCAGCAGAGATCGAGGGGCCAAGAGATACTATGGCTACACCTTC.

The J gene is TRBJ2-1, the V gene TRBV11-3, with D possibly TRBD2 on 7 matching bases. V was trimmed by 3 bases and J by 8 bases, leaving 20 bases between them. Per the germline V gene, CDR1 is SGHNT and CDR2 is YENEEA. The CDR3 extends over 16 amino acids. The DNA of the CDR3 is TGTGCCAGCAGCTTCGGCGGGGGCCACCCTGGCGATGAGCAGTTCTTC. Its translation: CASSFGGGHPGDEQFF.

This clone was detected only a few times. The CDR3 DNA is TGTGCCATCAGTAATGACAGGAGCAATCAGCCCCAGCATTTT. It specifies CAISNDRSNQPQHF. The rearrangement links TRBV10-3 to TRBJ1-5, with TRBD1 as a possible D gene (6 bases). CDR1 and CDR2 from the germline V gene are ENHRY and SYGVKD. Between the trimmed V and J ends, which lost 5 bases and 1 base, there was a span of 9 bases. The CDR3 runs 14 residues.

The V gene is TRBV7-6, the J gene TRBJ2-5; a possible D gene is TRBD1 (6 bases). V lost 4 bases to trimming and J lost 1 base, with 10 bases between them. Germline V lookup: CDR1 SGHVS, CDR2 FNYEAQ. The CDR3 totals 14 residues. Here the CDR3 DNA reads TGTGCCAGCAGCTCCGGGACATCCCAAGAGACCCAGTACTTC. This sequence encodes CASSSGTSQETQYF. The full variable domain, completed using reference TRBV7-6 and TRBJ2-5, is GAGVSQSPRYKVTKRGQDVALRCDPISGHVSLYWYRQALGQGPEFLTYFNYEAQQDKSGLPNDRFSAERPEGSISTLTIQRTEQRDSAMYRCASSSGTSQETQYFGPGTRLLVL.

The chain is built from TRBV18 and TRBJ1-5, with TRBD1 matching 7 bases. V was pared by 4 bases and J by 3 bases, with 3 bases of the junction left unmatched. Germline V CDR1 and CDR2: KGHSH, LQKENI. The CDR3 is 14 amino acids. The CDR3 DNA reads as TGTGCCAGCTCACGCGGGACAGCCAATCAGCCCCAGCATTTT. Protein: CASSRGTANQPQHF. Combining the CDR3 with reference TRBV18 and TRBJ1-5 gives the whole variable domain NAGVMQNPRHLVRRRGQEARLRCSPMKGHSHVYWYRQLPEEGLKFMVYLQKENIIDESGMPKERFSAEFPKEGPSILRIQQVVRGDSAAYFCASSRGTANQPQHFGDGTRLSIL.

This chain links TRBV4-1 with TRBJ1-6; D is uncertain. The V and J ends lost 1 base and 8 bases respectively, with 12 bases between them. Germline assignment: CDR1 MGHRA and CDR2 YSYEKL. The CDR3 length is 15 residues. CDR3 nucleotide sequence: TGCGCCAGCAGCCAAGTAGAGGGTAGGGATTCACCCCTCCACTTT. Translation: CASSQVEGRDSPLHF.

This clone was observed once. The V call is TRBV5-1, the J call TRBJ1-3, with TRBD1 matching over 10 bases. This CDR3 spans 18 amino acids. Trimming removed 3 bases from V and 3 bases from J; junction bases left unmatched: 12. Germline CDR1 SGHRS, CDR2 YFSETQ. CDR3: CASSSVPGQGPYGNTIYF. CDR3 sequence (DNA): TGCGCCAGCAGCTCCGTTCCGGGACAGGGGCCGTATGGAAACACCATATATTTT.

The CDR3 nucleotides read TGTGCCAGCAGTTTAGGGGACAGAGAAAAACTGTTTTTT. Residues: CASSLGDREKLFF. The chain combines TRBV12-3 or TRBV12-4 with TRBJ1-4; 7 bases agree with TRBD1. The V gene end was trimmed by 1 base and the J gene end by 8 bases; junction bases not matched to a gene: 1. This CDR3 is built from 13 residues.

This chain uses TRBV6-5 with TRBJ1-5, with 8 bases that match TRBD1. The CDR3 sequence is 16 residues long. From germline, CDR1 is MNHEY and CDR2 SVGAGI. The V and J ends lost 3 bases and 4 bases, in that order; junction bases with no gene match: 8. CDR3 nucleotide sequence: TGTGCCAGCAGTTATCCGACAGGGGAGGGAAATCAGCCCCAGCATTTT. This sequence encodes CASSYPTGEGNQPQHF.

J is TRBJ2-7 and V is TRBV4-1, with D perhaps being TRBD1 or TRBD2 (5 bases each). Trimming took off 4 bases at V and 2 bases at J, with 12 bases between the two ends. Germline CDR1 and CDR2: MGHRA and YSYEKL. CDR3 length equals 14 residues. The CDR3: CASSRGTHTYEQYF. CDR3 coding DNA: TGCGCCAGCAGCCGGGGGACCCACACCTACGAGCAGTACTTC.

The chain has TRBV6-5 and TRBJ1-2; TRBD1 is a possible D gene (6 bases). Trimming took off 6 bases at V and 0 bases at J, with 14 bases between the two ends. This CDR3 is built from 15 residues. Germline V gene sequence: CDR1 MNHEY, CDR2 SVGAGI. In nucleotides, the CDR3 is TGTGCCAGCAGCGTACAGGGAGCACCTAACTATGGCTACACCTTC. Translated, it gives CASSVQGAPNYGYTF.

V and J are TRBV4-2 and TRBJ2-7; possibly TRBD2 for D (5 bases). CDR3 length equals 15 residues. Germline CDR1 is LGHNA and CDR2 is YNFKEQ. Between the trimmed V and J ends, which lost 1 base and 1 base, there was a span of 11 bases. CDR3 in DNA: TGTGCCAGCAGCCAAGTGGGCGGGCGATCCTACGAGCAGTACTTC. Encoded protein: CASSQVGGRSYEQYF.

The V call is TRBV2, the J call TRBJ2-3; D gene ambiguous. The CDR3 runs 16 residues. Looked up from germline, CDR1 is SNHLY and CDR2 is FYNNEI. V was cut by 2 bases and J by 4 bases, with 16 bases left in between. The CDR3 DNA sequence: TGTGCCAGCAGTGAATCCGGGCGGAGACTTTCAGATACGCAGTATTTT. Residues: CASSESGRRLSDTQYF.